These 29 T cell receptor beta chains share one sample of origin, sequenced in a study of patients and donors after allogeneic stem cell transplantation. TCRdb re-derived calls from the RT-PCR reads in MiXCR, one entry per CDR3 protein. The sample holds 150,000 to 200,000 distinct CDR3 sequences, approximately 24% seen once. Source material: blood, either unsorted or a sorted T cell fraction (not recorded which). The receptors were sampled from a human donor who was either an allogeneic HSCT recipient or a stem cell or donor lymphocyte infusion donor (not recorded which). It is not recorded whose cells these are; they may come from a transplant donor.

The J gene is TRBJ1-1, the V gene TRBV5-5; tentatively, D is TRBD1 (5 bases). The germline CDR1 and CDR2 sequences are SGHKS and YYEKEE (reference sequence). V was clipped by 0 bases and J by 5 bases, with 11 bases between them. This CDR3 has 14 amino acids. In DNA, the CDR3 is TGTGCCAGCAGCTTGGCGGGACGGAAAACTGAAGCTTTCTTT. This codes for CASSLAGRKTEAFF.

The J gene is TRBJ2-1, the V gene TRBV6-5; D is possibly TRBD1 (6 bases). The germline V and J ends were trimmed by 7 bases and 6 bases, with 19 bases remaining between them. The CDR3 loop spans 15 amino acids. Germline CDR1 reads MNHEY; CDR2 reads SVGAGI. This CDR3 is CASNPRGKGPNEQFF. The CDR3 nucleotides are TGTGCCAGCAACCCAAGGGGGAAGGGCCCCAATGAGCAGTTCTTC.

This clonotype was detected only a few times. The V call is TRBV20-1, the J call TRBJ2-1; tentatively, D is TRBD2 (6 bases). Trimming pared 8 bases from V and 0 bases from J, leaving 11 bases between. The CDR3 spans 13 residues. CDR1 is DFQATT, CDR2 SNEGSKA, per germline (reference sequence). As DNA, the CDR3 is TGCAGTTTGCGGAGGGCCTCCTACAATGAGCAGTTCTTC. Translating gives CSLRRASYNEQFF.

This clonotype appeared a few times. This chain links TRBV4-2 with TRBJ2-1, with D possibly being TRBD2 (7 bases). The CDR3 has 14 amino acids. V was trimmed by 1 base and J by 9 bases, leaving 13 bases between them. The germline gives CDR1 LGHNA, CDR2 YNFKEQ. CDR3: CASSQAGGAPEQFF. Written as DNA, the CDR3 is TGTGCCAGCAGCCAAGCTGGGGGGGCCCCTGAGCAGTTCTTC.

This clonotype was seen a few times. The rearrangement uses TRBV12-3 or TRBV12-4 and TRBJ2-1; D gene unclear. This CDR3 has 11 amino acids. Trimming removed 5 bases from V and 6 bases from J, with 5 bases in between. CDR3 sequence: CASSPSNEQFF. The CDR3 DNA follows: TGTGCCAGCAGTCCAAGCAATGAGCAGTTCTTC.

In its sample, this clonotype was seen a few times. The chain links TRBV6-5 to TRBJ2-3, with 8 bases that match TRBD2. Germline V lookup: CDR1 MNHEY, CDR2 SVGAGI. The CDR3 contains 14 residues. J gave up 4 bases and V 8 bases, and 8 bases lay outside the gene matches. This CDR3 reads CASESGGTADTQYF. The CDR3 DNA follows: TGTGCCAGCGAATCGGGAGGGACGGCAGATACGCAGTATTTT.

The gene calls are TRBV29-1 and TRBJ2-3, with 7 bases aligning to TRBD2. In germline, CDR1 is SQVTM, CDR2 ANQGSEA. V shed 8 bases, J shed 3 bases, and the junction held 20 bases outside the gene matches. The length of the CDR3 is 17 residues. CDR3 protein: CSPLLGGPAYWTDTQYF. CDR3 nucleotides: TGCAGCCCGTTGTTGGGAGGGCCGGCTTATTGGACAGATACGCAGTATTTT.

This clonotype was found a few times. The chain is built from TRBV20-1 and TRBJ2-1, with 12 positions matching TRBD2. The CDR3 is made up of 19 amino acids. Germline V gene sequence: CDR1 DFQATT, CDR2 SNEGSKA (reference sequence). Unmatched junction bases numbered 16, after V lost 0 bases and J lost 7 bases. The CDR3 DNA is TGCAGTGCTAGAGATTCCCTAGCGGGGGGGCTCTATGGTGGGAATGAGCAGTTCTTC. Amino acids: CSARDSLAGGLYGGNEQFF.

This clonotype has a handful of counts. J is TRBJ1-3 and V is TRBV5-1; TRBD1 matches at 8 bases. The CDR3 runs 15 residues. V dropped 3 bases and J dropped 7; count of bases not matched to a gene: 9. Germline V gene data show CDR1 as SGHRS and CDR2 as YFSETQ. The CDR3, as DNA: TGCGCCAGCAGCTCAGGGGGCGCCCCCCCGAACACCATATATTTT. Translation gives CASSSGGAPPNTIYF.

This sequence joins TRBV20-1 and TRBJ2-1; D not resolved. Germline values: CDR1 DFQATT, CDR2 SNEGSKA (reference sequence). The CDR3 spans 11 residues. V was shortened by 3 bases and J by 7 bases, with 7 bases between the two germline ends. CDR3 loop: CSASWANEQFF. As DNA, the CDR3 is TGCAGTGCTAGTTGGGCAAATGAGCAGTTCTTC.

As to this clonotype: Relative to the germline gene, one junction end is altered; a read error may explain this. The rearrangement links TRBV24-1 to TRBJ1-1; the D gene is possibly TRBD1 (5 bases). In germline, CDR1 is KGHDR, CDR2 SFDVKD. CDR3 length equals 11 residues. The CDR3 protein is CATSDQGEDLF. In nucleotides, the CDR3 is TGTGCCACCAGTGATCAGGGTGAGGATCTCTTT.

V usage is TRBV5-1 and J usage is TRBJ1-1; D ambiguous. V was trimmed by 1 base and J by 0 bases, leaving 10 bases between them. The CDR3 is made up of 15 amino acids. Germline values: CDR1 SGHRS, CDR2 YFSETQ. Here the CDR3 reads CASSLNPVMNTEAFF. The CDR3 DNA is TGCGCCAGCAGCTTGAATCCAGTGATGAACACTGAAGCTTTCTTT.

The chain carries TRBV11-2 and TRBJ2-5; possibly TRBD1 for D (5 bases). Trimming left V 5 bases short and J 1 base short, with 8 bases between. This CDR3 has 13 amino acids. Germline CDR1 and CDR2: SGHAT and FQNNGV. The CDR3 is CASSPTVQETQYF. As DNA, the CDR3 is TGTGCCAGCAGCCCGACAGTCCAAGAGACCCAGTACTTC.

This clonotype has a count of ten or more. The V and J genes are TRBV12-3 or TRBV12-4 and TRBJ1-3; D is possibly TRBD1 (5 bases). CDR3 size: 16 residues. The V end was cut by 3 bases, the J end by 0 bases, with 12 bases between. This CDR3 reads CASSFAQAFSGNTIYF. The CDR3 DNA reads TGTGCCAGCAGTTTTGCACAGGCCTTCTCTGGAAACACCATATATTTT.

The V call is TRBV5-1, the J call TRBJ2-5; D remains ambiguous. The CDR3 has 14 residues. V was shortened by 6 bases and J by 7 bases, with 19 bases between the two germline ends. Germline V CDR1 and CDR2: SGHRS, YFSETQ. CDR3 sequence reads: CASTSHDTTRTQYF. CDR3 coding DNA: TGCGCCAGCACCTCGCATGACACCACGCGGACCCAGTACTTC.

The chain uses TRBV6-6 and TRBJ2-4, with unresolved D. Between the trimmed V and J ends, which lost 0 bases and 3 bases, there was a span of 6 bases. The germline V gene has CDR1 MNHNY and CDR2 SVGAGI (reference sequence). This CDR3 is built from 14 residues. CDR3 residues: CASSYSVVKNIQYF. DNA for the CDR3: TGTGCCAGCAGTTACTCGGTGGTCAAAAACATTCAGTACTTC.

The J gene is TRBJ2-2, the V gene TRBV7-3, with D possibly TRBD1 on 5 matching bases. From germline, CDR1 is SGHTA and CDR2 FQGTGA. The CDR3 is 16 residues long. The V end lost 3 bases, the J end lost 2 bases, and 13 bases lay between the germline ends. The CDR3 loop is CASSFFPGQNTGELFF. CDR3 sequence (DNA): TGTGCCAGCAGCTTTTTTCCAGGGCAAAACACCGGGGAGCTGTTTTTT.

There are a few counts of this clonotype. This chain connects TRBV6-2 or TRBV6-3 to TRBJ1-5, with D perhaps matching TRBD1 (6 bases). This CDR3 contains 14 residues. V dropped 4 bases and J dropped 4 bases, with 11 bases sitting between them. Germline V gene lookup returns CDR1 MNHEY and CDR2 SVGEGT. The CDR3 is CASSSATGNQPQHF. The CDR3 DNA sequence: TGTGCCAGCAGTTCGGCTACAGGGAATCAGCCCCAGCATTTT.

This clonotype appeared many times. The genes are TRBV6-1 and TRBJ1-5, with D hard to call. From germline, CDR1 is MNHNS and CDR2 SASEGT. V was clipped by 3 bases and J by 9 bases, with 6 bases between them. The CDR3 runs to 11 residues. Here the CDR3 DNA reads TGTGCCAGCAGTGAGTCGGGGCCCCAGCATTTT. This translates into CASSESGPQHF.

This clonotype occurred a few times. This chain links TRBV6-5 with TRBJ2-7; D possibly corresponds to TRBD2 (5 bases). The germline CDR1 and CDR2 sequences are MNHEY and SVGAGI. Deletions cut 4 bases from V and 7 bases from J, with 8 bases between. This CDR3 region has 11 residues. In DNA, the CDR3 is TGTGCCAGCAGTTCGCCGGGAGAGCAGTACTTC. This encodes CASSSPGEQYF.

The V gene is TRBV7-8, the J gene TRBJ2-5, with 11 bases identical to TRBD2. Trimming took 0 bases from V and 4 from J; bases not matched to a gene: 4. The V gene's germline CDR1 is SGHVS and CDR2 FQNEAQ. The CDR3 consists of 16 residues. Written as DNA, the CDR3 is TGTGCCAGCAGCTTAGCACTAGCGGGAGTCTCAGAGACCCAGTACTTC. Its protein is CASSLALAGVSETQYF.

The rearrangement links TRBV20-1 to TRBJ2-2; no firm D call. The germline gives CDR1 DFQATT, CDR2 SNEGSKA (reference sequence). V was clipped by 4 bases and J by 0 bases, with 6 bases between them. The CDR3 contains 13 residues. DNA of the CDR3: TGCAGTGCTATTAGCCCGAACACCGGGGAGCTGTTTTTT. Translating gives CSAISPNTGELFF.

This chain links TRBV29-1 with TRBJ2-3; no clear D gene. This CDR3 spans 12 amino acids. Germline V gene data show CDR1 as SQVTM and CDR2 as ANQGSEA. V lost 6 bases, J lost 0 bases, and 7 bases lay in between. Here the CDR3 reads CSVGPSTDTQYF. As DNA, the CDR3 is TGCAGCGTAGGACCAAGCACAGATACGCAGTATTTT.

This clonotype was seen a few times. The chain has TRBV6-2 or TRBV6-3 and TRBJ1-1; 8 bases match TRBD1. Germline V gene sequence: CDR1 MNHEY, CDR2 SVGEGT. This CDR3 region has 15 residues. The V and J ends lost 5 bases and 0 bases, in that order; junction bases with no gene match: 5. CDR3 protein: CASSPGGAVNTEAFF. CDR3 coding DNA: TGTGCCAGCAGTCCAGGGGGCGCGGTGAACACTGAAGCTTTCTTT.

The chain has TRBV7-2 and TRBJ1-1, with 7 bases matching TRBD1. CDR1 and CDR2 (germline): SGHTA, FQGNSA. Losses at the gene ends were 5 bases for V and 12 bases for J; bases not matched to a gene: 9. CDR3 length: 12 amino acids. The CDR3 protein is CASSKVDRESFF. The DNA for the CDR3 is TGTGCCAGCAGCAAAGTCGACAGGGAATCTTTCTTT.

This clonotype appeared a few times. The chain joins TRBV27 to TRBJ1-1; D not certain. Between the trimmed V and J ends, which lost 5 bases and 4 bases, there was a span of 11 bases. Germline V CDR1 and CDR2: MNHEY, SMNVEV (reference sequence). The CDR3 covers 13 residues. The DNA for the CDR3 is TGTGCCAGCAGTCCCCAGGCCGTCACTGAAGCTTTCTTT. This gives the protein CASSPQAVTEAFF.

This chain uses TRBV7-6 with TRBJ1-2, with 8 bases that match TRBD1. Germline V lookup: CDR1 SGHVS, CDR2 FNYEAQ. CDR3 length: 16 residues. J lost 0 bases, V lost 3 bases, and 6 bases had no gene match. The CDR3 DNA sequence: TGTGCCAGCAGCTTGATAGGACAGGGACCTAACTATGGCTACACCTTC. Translating gives CASSLIGQGPNYGYTF.

The V gene is TRBV9, the J gene TRBJ2-5; D unresolved. Germline loops: CDR1 SGDLS, CDR2 YYNGEE. The CDR3 sequence is 15 residues long. Trimming removed 0 bases at V and 5 bases at J, with 14 bases between. CDR3 bases: TGTGCCAGCAGCGTAGGATACCAGTGGCGGGAGACCCAGTACTTC. This codes for CASSVGYQWRETQYF.

In this sample, this clonotype turned up a few times. V and J are TRBV15 and TRBJ1-5; D gene uncertain. V was trimmed by 1 base and J by 11 bases, leaving 6 bases between them. Germline CDR1 LNHNV, CDR2 YYDKDF (reference sequence). CDR3 length equals 11 residues. The CDR3 sequence is CATSRGPTQHF. The CDR3 bases are TGTGCCACCAGCAGAGGCCCGACCCAGCATTTT.